Listed here is a single TCR beta chain. This receptor's antigen is unknown. Within one base of it there is no much larger clone, and no base qualities were kept. This entry comes from a study of cytomegalovirus exposure and HLA in healthy donors (dated by TCRdb to the late 2010s). In the study overall: In an earlier analysis of roughly 500 of the donors, approximately 260 Gb of sequence data and 117 million unique TCR beta sequences from some 170 million T cells were reported. In a later genetic analysis, genome-wide SNP genotypes for about 60% of the 666 donors were used, and that subset was treated as a discovery cohort. All discovery cohort repertoires had been generated using a single sequencing platform. Because of strong linkage in the cohort, 4 to 6 DR-DQ haplotypes were treated as single units for association and clustering. Typing coverage differed by locus: A, B, C, DRB1 and DQB1 were typed in about 620-640 donors, DQA1 in about 550, DPA1 in around 610, and DPB1 in 400 to 490. Among about 360 genotyped donors of the cohort, an average of 235,054 unique TCR beta nucleotide sequences were sequenced per donor, roughly 18% of them non-productive. The study profiled the T cell repertoires of some 610 subjects by immunosequencing and related them to cytomegalovirus serostatus. Donor age, sex, ethnicity and CMV serostatus were compiled together with the repertoire data. Roughly 300 gigabases of sequencing data and 70 million to 100 million unique TCR sequences were included in an early release covering roughly 600 HLA-typed donors. To predict cytomegalovirus infection status, the study combined high-throughput TCR immunosequencing, statistical association of individual TCRs with disease status, and machine learning. A later analysis re-analyzed previously published TCR beta repertoires from 500 to 700 donors and added high-resolution HLA genotyping to study TCR occurrence patterns. Rather than using new phenotypic data, the later analysis identified candidate immune exposures from TCR beta sequences and from how often those sequences occurred across donors. The genetic ancestry cluster associated with self-reported Caucasian donors included 81% of the roughly 360 genotyped donors. The aim of the study was to test whether cataloging public T cell receptors could identify signatures of past pathogen exposure. HLA typing included class I and class II loci at four-digit resolution. To decide whether each TCR beta V gene segment behaved as functional or pseudogenic, an earlier analysis of some 600 of the donors relied on high-throughput TCR beta sequencing. In addition to the first cohort of 650 to 800 subjects, a separate validation cohort of 130 or so different subjects was used.

From the germline V gene, CDR1 is MGHRA and CDR2 is YSYEKL. The junction carries 18 bases between V and J, which are trimmed by 1 base and 8 bases respectively. From cysteine to phenylalanine, the CDR3 is 16 amino acids long. The read is trimmed to its CDR3 DNA, 48 bases read in frame from base 1. The cohort comprised fewer than 750 healthy bone marrow donors. Cohort members were all nominally healthy when sampled, although unrecorded immune exposures were likely present. The donor was CMV seronegative and was included in the group of under 450 seronegative cohort members. A peripheral blood sample was collected from each donor, and TCR beta sequencing was performed on peripheral blood mononuclear cells. The Qiagen DNeasy Blood Extraction Kit was used to extract genomic DNA from the blood cell samples. General findings and caveats noted by the study authors: Compared with equally common non-associated chains, HLA-associated TCR beta chains in a later analysis were more clonally expanded and had lower generation probabilities. A further reported finding was that TCR beta sequences accurately predicted the HLA-A and HLA-B alleles for most subjects in the first cohort. A later genetic analysis associated a missense DCLRE1C variant with V-gene and J-gene trimming of TCR beta chains, and an independent cohort replicated the association. Assigning TCR associations to individual alleles was difficult when HLA alleles, especially DR and DQ, strongly co-occurred. Only TCR beta chains were sequenced in this cohort, and the absence of alpha or paired-chain data limited detectable features. Roughly 17 rarely observed V segments, including chromosome 9 orphons, were excluded from the earlier analysis of several hundred of the donors because counts were too low. At a false discovery rate of 0.05, a later analysis linked roughly 17,000 TCR beta sequences to specific HLA alleles. In vitro tests confirmed that a few of the cytomegalovirus-associated TCR beta chains recognize cytomegalovirus antigens. In both the original and validation cohorts, the classifier was reported to diagnose cytomegalovirus status with high specificity and sensitivity. A later analysis found that most CMV-associated TCR beta chains appeared HLA-restricted, with HLA associations seemingly driven largely by CMV exposure. Most TCR sequences were seen in very few donors, while some public TCRs were found in many individuals. The 87-base-pair reads could not distinguish some IMGT-functional V segments, including TRBV6-2 and TRBV6-3, so those segments were excluded. According to a later genetic analysis, donors in an Asian-associated ancestry cluster had fewer N-insertions in productive TCRs than the roughly 700-donor mean. A later analysis found that TCR association rates varied across HLA loci, with DRB1 alleles showing the most associated TCRs and HLA-C alleles the fewest. Correlated functional status among segregating V segments might reflect linkage disequilibrium, but an unknown experimental factor could not be ruled out. In a later analysis, several top co-occurrence clusters were reported to appear linked to parvovirus B19, influenza, CMV and Epstein-Barr virus. The presence/absence analyses assumed that sequencing depth was roughly uniform across donors, and that assumption may not be true. A total of 164 TCR beta chains were listed by the study as associated with cytomegalovirus. Because some donors lacked HLA typing at each locus, the association tests relied only on the typed subset. For the cohort, immune exposure information was limited to CMV serostatus. The authors suggested that the approach could potentially be generalized to other disease states and immunological phenotypes. A group of highly shared sequence variants was considered likely to be a technical artifact of the sequencing pipeline. Broadly in line with IMGT annotations, most TCR beta V segments showed up in productive rearrangements about 87% or about 30% of the time in an earlier analysis of 450 to 750 of the donors.

Libraries were made using the immunoSEQ multiplex PCR assay. The multiplex PCR relied on a mix of 60 forward primers for TCR Vbeta segments and 13 reverse primers for TCR Jbeta segments. A multiplex PCR assay on genomic DNA amplified the CDR3 region of rearranged TCR beta genes. The Illumina HiSeq System was used to sequence the amplified TCR beta libraries as 87-base-pair reads. For the original study's pipeline: A later analysis tallied roughly 76 million unique TCR beta chains across the roughly 610 repertoires, and some 12 million of those chains were shared by two or more donors. Raw reads were error-corrected and collapsed into unique sequences with a nearest-neighbor algorithm that merged closely related sequences to remove PCR and sequencing errors. V, D and J gene segments were assigned by aligning CDR3 sequences to IMGT reference sequences. For a sequence to be retained, at least a six-nucleotide match to both a V gene segment and a J gene segment was required. A rearrangement counted as productive if the CDR3 had no stop codons and remained in frame with V and J, and every other rearrangement counted as non-productive. CDR3 was defined by IMGT convention, running from the second conserved V-encoded cysteine to the conserved J-encoded phenylalanine. In an earlier analysis of approximately 590 of the donors, sequences lacking an unambiguous match to a single V gene segment were excluded. An earlier analysis of almost 600 of the donors classified V segments as functional when productive rearrangements were above 56.7% and as segregating when the standard deviation between donors was above 5%. A statistical classification framework was built to diagnose cytomegalovirus status from the catalog of TCR beta chain sequences. In a later analysis, V and J genes were assigned by comparing TCR nucleotide sequences against IMGT/GENE-DB human TR gene sequences. Using the TCRdist pipeline, a later analysis assigned CDR3 sequences along with most-parsimonious VDJ recombination scenarios. In a later analysis, each TCR beta chain was defined by its CDR3 amino acid sequence together with its V-gene family, and reads without a unique V-gene family were excluded. To address suspected cross-contamination and a sequencing artifact, a later analysis removed 592 highly shared, low-generation-probability nucleotide sequences. In a later analysis, a clonal expansion index for each public chain was calculated from normalized within-repertoire ranks of inferred template counts. Generation probabilities in a later analysis came from a VDJ recombination model fitted to out-of-frame rearrangements, and those results were checked against IGoR. In a later analysis, hypergeometric tests were used to score TCR-TCR, TCR-HLA and TCR-CMV co-occurrence, with a repertoire-size bias correction applied to TCR pairs. A later analysis estimated false discovery rates by permuting HLA or CMV assignments 20 times. A later analysis grouped co-occurring TCRs with DBSCAN, adding TCRdist sequence similarity when clustering within HLA-allele-positive subsets. Repertoires with fewer than 30,000 or more than 120,000 public chains, plus five repertoires with anomalous nucleotide sharing, were excluded from co-occurrence clustering. Not all clones reach the TCRdb copy of this immuneACCESS table, which keeps in-frame sequences only. Checked studies attribute under half of the gap to unresolved V genes and leave the rest unexplained. D and trimming were read from the DNA, whereas the V and J calls and clone size are those reported in that table. The sample yields 110,000 or so clones; 81% were counted once. Less than 2.5% of the sample belongs to the ten largest clones.

The receptor was derived from a woman in her thirties in good health and CMV-seronegative. The chain is encoded by TRBV4-1 joined to TRBJ2-1, with the D gene uncertain. What was sequenced was PBMCs. The nucleotides are TGCGCCAGCAGCCAAGCTGTCGGTACGGGTAAAGATGAGCAGTTCTTC. This sequence encodes CASSQAVGTGKDEQFF.